These 5 T cell receptor beta chains were sequenced from one sample in a study of blood T cell repertoires in COVID-19. Produced via immunoSEQ multiplex PCR; TCRdb's table is partial and in-frame only. The sample holds around 220,000 clones; 75% to 90% are singletons and the top ten take 7% to 10%. The specimen sequenced was peripheral blood. The source of these receptors is a woman at least 80 years old with COVID-19, enrolled during active disease.

This clone appeared a single time. The chain recombines TRBV3-1 (or the pseudogene TRBV3-2) with TRBJ1-1; 8 nucleotides match TRBD1. Germline CDR1 LGHDT, CDR2 YNNKEL (reference sequence). The CDR3 is 17 residues long. The V gene end was trimmed by 1 base and the J gene end by 4 bases; junction bases not matched to a gene: 11. In nucleotides, the CDR3 is TGTGCCAGCAGCCAAGGTGTCCCAGGGGGCCGGCCCACTGAAGCTTTCTTT. The encoded protein is CASSQGVPGGRPTEAFF.

The chain has TRBV2 and TRBJ2-3, with 7 bases matching TRBD1. V shed 6 bases and J 2 bases; nucleotides not matched to a gene: 2. This CDR3 region has 13 residues. Germline V CDR1 and CDR2: SNHLY, FYNNEI. CDR3 amino acids: CASRGTATDTQYF. DNA of the CDR3: TGTGCCAGCAGGGGGACAGCCACAGATACGCAGTATTTT.

CDR3 amino acids: CASSPSAGQGGLEQFF. CDR3 DNA: TGTGCCAGCAGCCCATCCGCAGGACAAGGGGGACTAGAGCAGTTCTTC. The chain couples TRBV7-8 to TRBJ2-1; D perhaps matches TRBD2 (7 bases). The CDR3 is made up of 16 amino acids. The germline V and J ends were trimmed by 5 bases and 10 bases, with 24 bases remaining between them. Germline V lookup: CDR1 SGHVS, CDR2 FQNEAQ.

In DNA form, the CDR3 reads TGTGCCAGCAGTTTATATCGGGACACGAATCAGCCCCAGCATTTT. Protein sequence: CASSLYRDTNQPQHF. The V and J genes are TRBV27 and TRBJ1-5, with D possibly matching TRBD1 (6 bases). The CDR3 contains 15 residues. Germline values: CDR1 MNHEY, CDR2 SMNVEV (reference sequence). V lost 1 base to trimming and J lost 4 bases, with 11 bases between them.

The rearrangement uses TRBV18 and TRBJ1-2; 9 bases fit TRBD1. J lost 7 bases, V lost 5 bases, and 8 bases had no gene match. This CDR3 contains 14 residues. Germline V lookup: CDR1 KGHSH, CDR2 LQKENI. CDR3: CASSDTGGNSGYTF. The CDR3 DNA reads TGTGCCAGCTCAGATACAGGGGGCAATAGTGGCTACACCTTC.